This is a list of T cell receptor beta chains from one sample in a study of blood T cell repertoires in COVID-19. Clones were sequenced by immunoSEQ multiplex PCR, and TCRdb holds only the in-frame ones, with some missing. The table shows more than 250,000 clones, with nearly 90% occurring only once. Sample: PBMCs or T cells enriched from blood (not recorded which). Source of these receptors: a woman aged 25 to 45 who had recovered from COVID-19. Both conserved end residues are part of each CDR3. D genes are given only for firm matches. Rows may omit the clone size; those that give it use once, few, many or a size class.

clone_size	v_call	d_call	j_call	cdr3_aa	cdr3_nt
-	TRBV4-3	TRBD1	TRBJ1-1	CASSVLTGALDTEAFF	TGCGCCAGCAGTGTACTGACAGGGGCATTGGACACTGAAGCTTTCTTT
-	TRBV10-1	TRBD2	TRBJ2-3	CASSDSGTATDTQYF	TGCGCCAGCAGTGACAGCGGGACTGCCACAGATACGCAGTATTTT
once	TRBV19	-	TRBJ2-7	CASSLGPGRLAAYEQYF	TGTGCCAGTAGCCTGGGGCCGGGCCGCCTCGCCGCCTACGAGCAGTACTTC
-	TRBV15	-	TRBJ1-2	CATSTPGGAGYGYTF	TGTGCCACCAGCACCCCCGGGGGGGCCGGCTATGGCTACACCTTC
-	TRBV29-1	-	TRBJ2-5	CSVARETQYF	TGCAGCGTTGCCCGAGAGACCCAGTACTTC
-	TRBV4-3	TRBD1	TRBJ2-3	CASSQGDRGPGDTQYF	TGCGCCAGCAGCCAAGGGGACAGGGGGCCGGGAGATACGCAGTATTTT
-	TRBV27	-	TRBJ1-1	CASSLQEGTEAFF	TGTGCCAGCAGTTTACAGGAGGGCACTGAAGCTTTCTTT
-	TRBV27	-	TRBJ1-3	CASSLKGQGNTIYF	TGTGCCAGCAGTTTAAAGGGGCAGGGAAACACCATATATTTT
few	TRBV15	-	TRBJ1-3	CATSSRLGNTIYF	TGTGCCACCAGTTCGAGGCTTGGAAACACCATATATTTT
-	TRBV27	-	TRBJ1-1	CASSLSQAPMNTEAFF	TGTGCCAGCAGTTTAAGCCAAGCCCCCATGAACACTGAAGCTTTCTTT
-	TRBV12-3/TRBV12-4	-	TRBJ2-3	CASRGGVIDTQYF	TGTGCCAGCAGAGGGGGGGTCATAGATACGCAGTATTTT
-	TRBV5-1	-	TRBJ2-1	CASSFDGVTYNEQFF	TGCGCCAGCAGCTTTGACGGAGTAACCTACAATGAGCAGTTCTTC
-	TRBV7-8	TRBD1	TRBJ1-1	CASSPPGTGNTEAFF	TGTGCCAGCAGCCCACCCGGGACAGGTAACACTGAAGCTTTCTTT
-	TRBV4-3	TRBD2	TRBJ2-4	CASSQSGGGKNIQYF	TGCGCCAGCAGCCAAAGCGGGGGCGGCAAAAACATTCAGTACTTC
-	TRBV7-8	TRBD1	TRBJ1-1	CASSSTGARNTEAFF	TGTGCCAGCAGCTCAACAGGGGCCCGGAACACTGAAGCTTTCTTT
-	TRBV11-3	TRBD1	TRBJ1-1	CASSTVTGGFSKTEAFF	TGTGCCAGCAGCACGGTGACAGGGGGCTTTTCGAAAACTGAAGCTTTCTTT
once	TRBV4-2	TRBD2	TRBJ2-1	CASSQEMGLAGHNEQFF	TGTGCCAGCAGCCAAGAGATGGGACTAGCGGGGCACAATGAGCAGTTCTTC
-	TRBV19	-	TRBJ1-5	CASSIGGLQPQHF	TGTGCCAGTAGTATTGGTGGCCTTCAGCCCCAGCATTTT
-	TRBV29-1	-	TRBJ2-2	CSARRTGGPGGELFF	TGCAGCGCTCGTCGGACAGGAGGGCCCGGCGGGGAGCTGTTTTTT
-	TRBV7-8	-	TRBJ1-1	CASSFNGRNTEAFF	TGTGCCAGCAGCTTTAATGGCCGGAACACTGAAGCTTTCTTT
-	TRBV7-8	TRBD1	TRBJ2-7	CASSLGPGQPYEQYF	TGTGCCAGCAGCTTAGGCCCGGGACAGCCTTACGAGCAGTACTTC
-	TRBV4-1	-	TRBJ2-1	CASSQVKPVNEQFF	TGCGCCAGCAGCCAAGTTAAGCCTGTTAATGAGCAGTTCTTC
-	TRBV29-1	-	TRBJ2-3	CSAQSLRGNTDTQYF	TGCAGCGCCCAATCGTTGCGGGGTAACACAGATACGCAGTATTTT
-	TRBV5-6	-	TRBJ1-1	CASSLAGVSEAFF	TGTGCCAGCAGCTTGGCCGGGGTCTCTGAAGCTTTCTTT
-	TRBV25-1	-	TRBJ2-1	CASSDRVGYYNEQFF	TGTGCCAGCAGTGACAGGGTGGGGTACTACAATGAGCAGTTCTTC
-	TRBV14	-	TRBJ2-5	CASSNRGLLLPETQYF	TGTGCCAGCAGCAACCGCGGGTTACTCCTCCCGGAGACCCAGTACTTC
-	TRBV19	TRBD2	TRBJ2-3	CASSMTSGVTDTQYF	TGTGCCAGTAGTATGACTAGCGGGGTTACAGATACGCAGTATTTT
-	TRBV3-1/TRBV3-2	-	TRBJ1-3	CASRTSSGNTIYF	TGTGCCAGCAGGACAAGCTCTGGAAACACCATATATTTT
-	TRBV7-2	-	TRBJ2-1	CASSLSVYNEQFF	TGTGCCAGCAGCTTATCAGTCTACAATGAGCAGTTCTTC
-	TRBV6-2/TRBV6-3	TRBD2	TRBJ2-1	CASSLSGGAYNEQFF	TGTGCCAGCAGCCTTAGCGGGGGGGCCTACAATGAGCAGTTCTTC
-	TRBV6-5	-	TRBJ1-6	CASRLRQLNSPLHF	TGTGCCAGCAGACTCCGACAGCTAAATTCACCCCTCCACTTT
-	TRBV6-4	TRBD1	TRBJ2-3	CASSEGTGIGSTDTQYF	TGTGCCAGCAGTGAAGGGACAGGGATCGGAAGCACAGATACGCAGTATTTT
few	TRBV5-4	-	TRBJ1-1	CASSAAGAQGKTEAFF	TGTGCCAGCAGTGCGGCGGGGGCGCAGGGAAAGACTGAAGCTTTCTTT
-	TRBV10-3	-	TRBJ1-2	CAISETQGGGYTF	TGTGCCATCAGTGAGACCCAGGGTGGCGGCTACACCTTC
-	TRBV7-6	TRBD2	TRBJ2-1	CASSLVSGLVLNNEQFF	TGTGCCAGCAGCTTAGTGTCGGGACTAGTCTTGAATAATGAGCAGTTCTTC
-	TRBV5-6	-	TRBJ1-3	CASSFGTARSGNTIYF	TGTGCCAGCAGCTTTGGGACTGCTCGGAGCGGAAACACCATATATTTT
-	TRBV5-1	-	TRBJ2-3	CASSLGTSTDTQYF	TGCGCCAGCAGCTTGGGGACTAGCACAGATACGCAGTATTTT
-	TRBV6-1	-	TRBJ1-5	CASSELDRNNQPQHF	TGTGCCAGCAGTGAACTAGACAGGAACAATCAGCCCCAGCATTTT
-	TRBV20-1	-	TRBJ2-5	CSGGQQETQYF	TGCAGCGGGGGACAGCAAGAGACCCAGTACTTC
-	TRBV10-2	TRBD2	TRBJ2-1	CASSSGGANNEQFF	TGCGCCAGCAGTAGCGGGGGGGCCAACAATGAGCAGTTCTTC
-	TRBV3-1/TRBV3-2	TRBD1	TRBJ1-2	CASSQERTGAGYTF	TGTGCCAGCAGCCAAGAGAGGACAGGGGCTGGCTACACCTTC
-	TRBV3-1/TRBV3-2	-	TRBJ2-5	CASSLGRREETQYF	TGTGCCAGCAGCCTGGGGAGGCGGGAAGAGACCCAGTACTTC
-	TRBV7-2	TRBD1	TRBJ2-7	CASSLDRGAFYEQYF	TGTGCCAGCAGCCTTGACAGGGGGGCTTTCTACGAGCAGTACTTC
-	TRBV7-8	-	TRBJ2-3	CASSPQDTQYF	TGTGCCAGCAGCCCCCAGGATACGCAGTATTTT
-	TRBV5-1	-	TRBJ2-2	CASSTTIQGTGELFF	TGCGCCAGCAGCACCACAATCCAGGGAACCGGGGAGCTGTTTTTT
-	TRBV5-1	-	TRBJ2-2	CASSFSSGVAGELFF	TGCGCCAGCAGCTTTAGTAGCGGTGTAGCCGGGGAGCTGTTTTTT
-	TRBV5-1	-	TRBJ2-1	CASSLGGDEQFF	TGCGCCAGCAGCTTAGGGGGGGATGAGCAGTTCTTC
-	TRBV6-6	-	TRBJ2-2	CASSQGLWTGELFF	TGTGCCAGCAGTCAGGGACTCTGGACCGGGGAGCTGTTTTTT
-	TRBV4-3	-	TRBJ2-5	CASSQPRGNVIQETQYF	TGCGCCAGCAGCCAGCCGAGGGGGAACGTAATCCAAGAGACCCAGTACTTC
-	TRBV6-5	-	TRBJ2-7	CASSTTGVAAYEQYF	TGTGCCAGCAGCACGACAGGAGTAGCAGCCTACGAGCAGTACTTC
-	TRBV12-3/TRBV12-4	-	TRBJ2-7	CASSPTGSEQYF	TGTGCCAGCAGCCCTACGGGATCCGAGCAGTACTTC
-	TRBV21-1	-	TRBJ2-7	CASSKGEGAPPYEQYF	TGTGCCAGCAGCAAAGGTGAGGGGGCGCCCCCGTACGAGCAGTACTTC
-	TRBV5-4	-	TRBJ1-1	CASSLSSTEAFF	TGTGCCAGCAGCTTGTCTAGCACTGAAGCTTTCTTT
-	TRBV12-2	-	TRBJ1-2	CASRSRGDGYTF	TGTGCAAGTCGCTCGCGGGGGGATGGCTACACCTTC
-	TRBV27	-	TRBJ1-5	CASSPLNQPQHF	TGTGCCAGCAGTCCTTTAAATCAGCCCCAGCATTTT
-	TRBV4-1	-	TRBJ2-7	CASSQQNQGTYEQYF	TGCGCCAGCAGCCAACAAAATCAGGGGACCTACGAGCAGTACTTC
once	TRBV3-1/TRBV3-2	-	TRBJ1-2	CASSRSPGQPQSHGVYGYTF	TGTGCCAGCAGCCGGTCTCCCGGGCAGCCTCAGTCACACGGGGTCTATGGCTACACCTTC
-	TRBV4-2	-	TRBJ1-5	CASSQVGGGNQPQHF	TGTGCCAGCAGCCAAGTCGGGGGAGGGAATCAGCCCCAGCATTTT
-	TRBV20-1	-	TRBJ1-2	CSASRGLIAGYTF	TGCAGTGCTAGTAGGGGTCTTATAGCTGGCTACACCTTC
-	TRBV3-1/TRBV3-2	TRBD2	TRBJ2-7	CASSQGLAGRYEQYF	TGTGCCAGCAGCCAAGGGCTAGCGGGCCGGTACGAGCAGTACTTC